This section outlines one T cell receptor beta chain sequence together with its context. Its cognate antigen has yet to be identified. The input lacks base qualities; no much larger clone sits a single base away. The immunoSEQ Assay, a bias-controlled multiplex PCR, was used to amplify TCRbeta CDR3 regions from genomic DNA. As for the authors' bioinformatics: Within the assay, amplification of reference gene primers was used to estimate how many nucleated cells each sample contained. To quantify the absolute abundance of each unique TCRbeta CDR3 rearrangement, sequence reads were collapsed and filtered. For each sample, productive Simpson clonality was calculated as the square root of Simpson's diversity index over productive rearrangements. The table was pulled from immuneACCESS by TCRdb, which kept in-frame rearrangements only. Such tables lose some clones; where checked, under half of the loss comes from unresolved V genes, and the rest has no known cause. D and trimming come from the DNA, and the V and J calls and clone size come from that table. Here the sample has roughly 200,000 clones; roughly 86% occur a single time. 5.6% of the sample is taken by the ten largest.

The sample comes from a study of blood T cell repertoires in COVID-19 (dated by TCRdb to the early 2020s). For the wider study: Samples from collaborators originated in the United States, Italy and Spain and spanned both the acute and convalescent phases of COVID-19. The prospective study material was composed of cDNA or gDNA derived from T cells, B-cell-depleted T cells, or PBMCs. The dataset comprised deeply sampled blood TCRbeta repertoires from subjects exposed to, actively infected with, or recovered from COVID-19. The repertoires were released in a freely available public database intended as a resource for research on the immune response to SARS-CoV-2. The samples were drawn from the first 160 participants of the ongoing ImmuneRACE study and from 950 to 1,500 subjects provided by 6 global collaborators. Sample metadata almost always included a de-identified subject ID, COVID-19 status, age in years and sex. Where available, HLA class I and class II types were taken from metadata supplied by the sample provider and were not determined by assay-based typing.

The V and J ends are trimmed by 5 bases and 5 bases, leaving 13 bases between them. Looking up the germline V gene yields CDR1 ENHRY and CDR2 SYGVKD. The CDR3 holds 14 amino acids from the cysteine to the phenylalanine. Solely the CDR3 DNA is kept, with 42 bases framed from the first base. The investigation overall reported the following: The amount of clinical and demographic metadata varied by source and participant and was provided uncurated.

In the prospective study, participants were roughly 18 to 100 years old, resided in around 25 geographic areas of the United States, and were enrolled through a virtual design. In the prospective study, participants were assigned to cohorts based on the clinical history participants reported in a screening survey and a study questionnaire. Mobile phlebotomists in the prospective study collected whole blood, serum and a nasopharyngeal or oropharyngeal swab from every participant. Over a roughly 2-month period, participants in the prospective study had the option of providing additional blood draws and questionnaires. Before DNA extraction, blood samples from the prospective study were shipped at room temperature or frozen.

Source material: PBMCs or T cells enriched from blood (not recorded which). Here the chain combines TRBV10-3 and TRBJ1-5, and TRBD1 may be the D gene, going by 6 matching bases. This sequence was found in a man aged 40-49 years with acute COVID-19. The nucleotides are TGTGCCATCAGTATCGGGACAACGGATCAGCCCCAGCATTTT. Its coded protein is CAISIGTTDQPQHF.